The sample holds many counts of the clone carrying this T cell receptor beta chain. What it binds is unknown. The sample belongs to a study of T-cell reconstitution after alpha-beta-depleted transplantation in children. Study-level findings and limits: T-cell numbers and diversity, one year after transplant, stemmed largely from T cells that were newly produced. After transplant, high TCRbeta diversity at day 60 in some patients arose from surviving recipient T cells and thymic progenitors. Reportedly, alpha-beta T cells present about two months post-transplant originated from several hundred expanded clones of graft origin.

Losses at the gene ends were 5 bases for V and 10 bases for J; bases not matched to a gene: 7. The CDR3 runs to 12 residues. Germline V gene lookup returns CDR1 DFQATT and CDR2 SNEGSKA (reference sequence). The library targeted TCRbeta and was prepared with unique molecular identifiers. TCRdb reprocessed the PCR reads via MiXCR and lists one record per CDR3 protein. This table has almost 250,000 distinct CDR3 sequences, about 23% appearing once. This sequence originates from a girl aged 2-10 years with Fanconi anemia, due to receive a stem cell transplant. The sample in question was PBMCs, obtained before TCRalphabeta/CD19-depleted stem cell transplant. The chain recombines TRBV20-1 with TRBJ2-1, with 8 bases fitting TRBD2. The CDR3 reads CSAFAGGREQFF. CDR3 bases: TGCAGTGCTTTCGCGGGAGGCCGGGAGCAGTTCTTC.